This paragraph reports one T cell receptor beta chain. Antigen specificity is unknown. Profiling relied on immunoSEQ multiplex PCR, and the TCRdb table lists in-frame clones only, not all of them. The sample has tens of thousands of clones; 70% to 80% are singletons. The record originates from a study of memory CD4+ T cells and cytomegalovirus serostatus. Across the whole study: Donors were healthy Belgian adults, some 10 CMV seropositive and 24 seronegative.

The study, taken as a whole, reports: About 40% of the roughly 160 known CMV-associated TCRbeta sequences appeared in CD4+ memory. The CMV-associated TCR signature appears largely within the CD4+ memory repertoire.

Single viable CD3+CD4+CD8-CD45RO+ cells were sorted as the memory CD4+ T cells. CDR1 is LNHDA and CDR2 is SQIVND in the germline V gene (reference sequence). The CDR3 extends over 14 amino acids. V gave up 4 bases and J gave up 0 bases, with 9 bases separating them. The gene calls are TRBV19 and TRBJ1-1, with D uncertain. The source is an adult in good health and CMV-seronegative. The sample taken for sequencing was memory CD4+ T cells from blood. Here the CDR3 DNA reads TGTGCCAGTAGTAAGGCCCGTATGAACACTGAAGCTTTCTTT. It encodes CASSKARMNTEAFF.